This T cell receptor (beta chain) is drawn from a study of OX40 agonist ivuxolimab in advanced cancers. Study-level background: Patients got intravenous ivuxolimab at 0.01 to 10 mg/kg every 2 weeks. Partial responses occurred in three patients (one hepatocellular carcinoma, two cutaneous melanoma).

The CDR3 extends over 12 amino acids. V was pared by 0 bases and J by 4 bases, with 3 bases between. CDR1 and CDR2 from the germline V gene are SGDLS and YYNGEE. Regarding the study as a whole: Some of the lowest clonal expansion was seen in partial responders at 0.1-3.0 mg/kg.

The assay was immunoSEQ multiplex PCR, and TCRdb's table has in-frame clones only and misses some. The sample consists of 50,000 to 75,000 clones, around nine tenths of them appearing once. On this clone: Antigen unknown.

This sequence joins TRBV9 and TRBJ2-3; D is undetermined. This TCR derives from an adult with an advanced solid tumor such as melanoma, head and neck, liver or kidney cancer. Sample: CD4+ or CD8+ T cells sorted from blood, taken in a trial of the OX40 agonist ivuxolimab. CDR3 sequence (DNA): TGTGCCAGCAGCGTAGCGGCAGATACGCAGTATTTT. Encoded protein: CASSVAADTQYF.